The next 8 T cell receptor beta chains were all read from a single sample in a study of CD8+ T cells in alopecia areata. Sequencing used cDNA as its template, made by extracting RNA and reverse transcribing it. Measured with immunoSEQ multiplex PCR; TCRdb has only the in-frame clones, and not every one. There are more than 100,000 clones in the sample; 50% to 60% occur only once, and less than 5.5% lies in the top ten. Source: CD4+ T cells sorted from blood, taken at week 0. The receptor set was obtained from a human donor with alopecia areata.

The J gene is TRBJ2-7, the V gene TRBV29-1, with D perhaps TRBD1 or TRBD2 (5 bases each). The ends were cut back, 1 base at V and 4 bases at J, with 11 bases in the middle. The CDR3 has 13 amino acids. CDR1 and CDR2 (germline): SQVTM, ANQGSEA. This CDR3 is CSVEGDGAYEQYF. The CDR3 DNA sequence: TGCAGCGTTGAAGGGGACGGGGCATACGAGCAGTACTTC.

The chain links TRBV7-8 to TRBJ1-5; no clear D. V was pared by 5 bases and J by 4 bases, with 15 bases between. This CDR3 has 15 residues. Germline values: CDR1 SGHVS, CDR2 FQNEAQ. The CDR3 nucleotides read TGTGCCAGCAGCCCAGAGGCTGGGTTTAATCAGCCCCAGCATTTT. This sequence encodes CASSPEAGFNQPQHF.

The chain joins TRBV5-1 to TRBJ2-5, with D uncertain. The CDR3 sequence is 14 residues long. Germline loops: CDR1 SGHRS, CDR2 YFSETQ. V was pared by 6 bases and J by 7 bases, with 19 bases between. The CDR3: CASTQDGRPLTQYF. CDR3 nucleotide sequence: TGCGCCAGCACTCAGGACGGCCGTCCTTTGACCCAGTACTTC.

This clone has a handful of counts. This chain links TRBV21-1 with TRBJ1-5; the table calls TRBD1, which could not be checked here. TRBV21-1 is shown as a pseudogene. The CDR3 has 16 amino acids. The CDR3 nucleotides are TGTGCCAGCAGCAAAAAGGAGCAGGGATGCAATCAGCCCCAGCATTTT. It translates to CASSKKEQGCNQPQHF.

This clone turned up a few times. The chain couples TRBV15 to TRBJ2-4; TRBD1 matches at 7 bases. Germline V gene data show CDR1 as LNHNV and CDR2 as YYDKDF (reference sequence). The CDR3 loop spans 14 amino acids. J was trimmed by 6 bases and V by 3 bases; bases with no gene match: 5. The CDR3 DNA follows: TGTGCCACCAGCAGGGAAAGACAGGGAAACATTCAGTACTTC. Residues: CATSRERQGNIQYF.

This clone was seen once. The chain combines TRBV15 with TRBJ2-7; TRBD2 aligns across 8 bases. This CDR3 spans 12 amino acids. Trimming cost V 5 bases and J 6 bases; bases outside gene matches: 3. Germline V CDR1 and CDR2: LNHNV, YYDKDF (reference sequence). CDR3 nucleotides: TGTGCCACCAGCTCAAGCGGGGGCGAGCAGTACTTC. This translates into CATSSSGGEQYF.

The chain couples TRBV9 to TRBJ2-1; the D gene could be TRBD1 or TRBD2 (5 bases each). V lost 4 bases to trimming and J lost 5 bases, with 16 bases between them. This CDR3 is 15 amino acids long. Germline V gene sequence: CDR1 SGDLS, CDR2 YYNGEE. CDR3 sequence (DNA): TGTGCCAGCAGCCCAGTCGGGGCCACCCACAATGAGCAGTTCTTC. Translating gives CASSPVGATHNEQFF.

This clone was found once. V and J are TRBV29-1 and TRBJ1-1, with 7 bases fitting TRBD1. The CDR3 covers 13 residues. Germline CDR1 SQVTM, CDR2 ANQGSEA. V lost 2 bases and J lost 3; bases outside the gene matches: 3. CDR3 DNA sequence: TGCAGCGTTGAATCCAGGGGGTACACTGAAGCTTTCTTT. It codes for CSVESRGYTEAFF.